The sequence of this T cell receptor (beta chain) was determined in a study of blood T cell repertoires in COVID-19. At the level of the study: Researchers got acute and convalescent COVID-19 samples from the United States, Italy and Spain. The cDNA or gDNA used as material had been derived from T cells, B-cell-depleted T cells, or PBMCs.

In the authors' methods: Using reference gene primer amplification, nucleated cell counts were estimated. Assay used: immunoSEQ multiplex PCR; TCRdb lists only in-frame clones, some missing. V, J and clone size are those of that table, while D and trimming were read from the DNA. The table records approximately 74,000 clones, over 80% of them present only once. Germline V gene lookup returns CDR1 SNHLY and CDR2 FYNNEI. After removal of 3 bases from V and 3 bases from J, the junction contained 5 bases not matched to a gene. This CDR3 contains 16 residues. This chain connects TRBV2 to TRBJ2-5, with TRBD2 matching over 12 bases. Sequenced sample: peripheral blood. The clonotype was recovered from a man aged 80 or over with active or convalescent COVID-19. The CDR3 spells CASSDLLAGGEETQYF. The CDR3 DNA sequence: TGTGCCAGCAGTGATCTGCTAGCGGGAGGGGAAGAGACCCAGTACTTC. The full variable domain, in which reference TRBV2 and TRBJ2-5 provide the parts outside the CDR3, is EPEVTQTPSHQVTQMGQEVILRCVPISNHLYFYWYRQILGQKVEFLVSFYNNEISEKSEIFDDQFSVERPDGSNFTLKIRSTKLEDSAMYFCASSDLLAGGEETQYFGPGTRLLVL.